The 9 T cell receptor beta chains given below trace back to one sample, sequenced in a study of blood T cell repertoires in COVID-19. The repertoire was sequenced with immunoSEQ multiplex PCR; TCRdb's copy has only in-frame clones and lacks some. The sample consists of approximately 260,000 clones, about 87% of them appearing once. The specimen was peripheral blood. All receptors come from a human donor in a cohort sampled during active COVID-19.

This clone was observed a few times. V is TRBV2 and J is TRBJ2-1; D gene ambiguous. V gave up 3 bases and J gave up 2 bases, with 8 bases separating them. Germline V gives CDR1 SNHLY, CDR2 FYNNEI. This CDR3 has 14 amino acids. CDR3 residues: CASSDWSAYNEQFF. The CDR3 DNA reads TGTGCCAGCAGTGATTGGAGCGCCTACAATGAGCAGTTCTTC.

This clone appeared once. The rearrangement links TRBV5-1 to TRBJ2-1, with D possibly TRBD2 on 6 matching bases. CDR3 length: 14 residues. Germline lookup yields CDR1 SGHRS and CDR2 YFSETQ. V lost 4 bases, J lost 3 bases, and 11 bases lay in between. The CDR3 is CASSAGRIYNEQFF. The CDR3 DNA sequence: TGCGCCAGCAGCGCGGGACGAATCTACAATGAGCAGTTCTTC.

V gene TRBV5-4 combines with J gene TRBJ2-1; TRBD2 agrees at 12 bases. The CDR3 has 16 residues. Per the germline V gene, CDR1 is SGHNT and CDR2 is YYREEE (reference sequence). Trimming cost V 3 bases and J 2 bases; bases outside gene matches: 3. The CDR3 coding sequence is TGTGCCAGCAGCTCCCCTAGCGGGGGGGCCTACAATGAGCAGTTCTTC. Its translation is CASSSPSGGAYNEQFF.

The CDR3 sequence: CASSYPWRGARYEQYF. The CDR3 DNA sequence: TGTGCCAGCAGTTACCCTTGGCGGGGGGCACGGTACGAGCAGTACTTC. The V call is TRBV6-2 or TRBV6-3, the J call TRBJ2-7; 8 bases match TRBD2. With V trimmed by 2 bases and J by 4 bases, 10 bases remained unmatched. The CDR3 covers 16 residues. Per the germline V gene, CDR1 is MNHEY and CDR2 is SVGEGT.

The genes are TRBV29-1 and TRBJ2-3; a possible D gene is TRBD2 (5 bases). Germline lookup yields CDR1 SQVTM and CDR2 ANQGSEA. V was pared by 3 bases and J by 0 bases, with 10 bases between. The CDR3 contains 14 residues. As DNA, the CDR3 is TGCAGCGTTGAGGTGGGAGTGAGCACAGATACGCAGTATTTT. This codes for CSVEVGVSTDTQYF.

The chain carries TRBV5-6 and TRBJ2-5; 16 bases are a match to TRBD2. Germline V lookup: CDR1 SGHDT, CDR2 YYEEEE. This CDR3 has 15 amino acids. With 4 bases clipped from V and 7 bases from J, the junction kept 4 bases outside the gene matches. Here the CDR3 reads CASSTGLAGGPTQYF. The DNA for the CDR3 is TGTGCCAGCAGCACGGGACTAGCGGGGGGGCCGACCCAGTACTTC.

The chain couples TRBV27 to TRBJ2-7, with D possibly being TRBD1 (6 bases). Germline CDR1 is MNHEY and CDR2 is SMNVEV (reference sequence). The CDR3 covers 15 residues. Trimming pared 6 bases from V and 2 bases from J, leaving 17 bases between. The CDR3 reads CASRRTLAGAYEQYF. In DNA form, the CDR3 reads TGTGCCAGCAGACGAACTTTGGCAGGGGCCTACGAGCAGTACTTC.

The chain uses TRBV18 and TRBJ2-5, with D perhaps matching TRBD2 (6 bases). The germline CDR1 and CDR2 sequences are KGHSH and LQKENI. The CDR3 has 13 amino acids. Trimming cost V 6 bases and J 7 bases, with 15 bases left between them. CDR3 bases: TGTGCCAGCTCGCCGGAGGGATATGGGACCCAGTACTTC. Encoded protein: CASSPEGYGTQYF.

Here the CDR3 reads CASSTGGTTNEKLFF. CDR3 in DNA: TGTGCCAGCAGTACGGGGGGGACAACTAATGAAAAACTGTTTTTT. J is TRBJ1-4 and V is TRBV3-1 (or the pseudogene TRBV3-2); D possibly corresponds to TRBD1 (5 bases). Trimming took off 6 bases at V and 0 bases at J, with 11 bases between the two ends. In germline, CDR1 is LGHDT, CDR2 YNNKEL (reference sequence). The CDR3 spans 15 residues.